A single sample is the source of the 24 T cell receptor beta chains below, sequenced in a study of regulatory T cells in long-lasting Graves disease. Construction of the TCR beta libraries employed iRepertoire HTBI primers in conjunction with Arm-PCR of CDR3 regions. TCRdb itself ran the multiplex PCR reads through MiXCR, one entry per CDR3 protein. The profile shows about 440,000 distinct CDR3 sequences, 14% to 15% of them singletons. As for time point: newly diagnosed GD, antithyroid drugs for less than 3 months. Extracted RNA from PBMCs served as the source of the TCR library. This sample also appeared in a second study, on T cells in Graves' hyperthyroidism and ophthalmopathy.

The sequences come from peripheral blood mononuclear cells (PBMCs), collected at new diagnosis, from a patient treated with antithyroid drugs. These receptor sequences come from a woman in her twenties or thirties with Graves disease.

At least ten counts were recorded for this clonotype. CDR3 protein: CSATLAGASYNEQFF. The CDR3 bases are TGCAGTGCTACCCTAGCGGGAGCCTCCTACAATGAGCAGTTCTTC. The chain carries TRBV20-1 and TRBJ2-1; 10 bases are shared with TRBD2. In germline, CDR1 is DFQATT, CDR2 SNEGSKA (reference sequence). This CDR3 region has 15 residues. V dropped 4 bases and J dropped 0; count of bases not matched to a gene: 3.

This clonotype was counted a few times. The genes are TRBV6-4 and TRBJ1-6, with 9 bases identical to TRBD1. Per the germline V gene, CDR1 is MRHNA and CDR2 is SNTAGT. The ends lost 9 bases at V and 4 bases at J; junction bases unmatched: 10. This CDR3 has 16 residues. CDR3 nucleotide sequence: TGTGCCAGACACCGGGACAGGGAGAGGTATAATTCACCCCTCCACTTT. Amino acid sequence: CARHRDRERYNSPLHF.

There are many counts of this clonotype. The chain has TRBV28 and TRBJ2-1; D uncertain. CDR3 size: 13 residues. From germline, CDR1 is MDHEN and CDR2 SYDVKM. V was pared by 5 bases and J by 6 bases, with 11 bases between. CDR3 loop: CASSPFASNEQFF. In DNA form, the CDR3 reads TGTGCCAGCAGTCCCTTTGCTTCCAATGAGCAGTTCTTC.

The table lists this clonotype with many counts. The chain combines TRBV11-2 with TRBJ2-1, with D perhaps being TRBD1 or TRBD2 (5 bases each). Between the trimmed V and J ends, which lost 4 bases and 6 bases, there was a span of 28 bases. Germline CDR1 reads SGHAT; CDR2 reads FQNNGV. The CDR3 is made up of 19 amino acids. The CDR3 bases are TGTGCCAGCAGCTCTAGACAGTTCCTAGTAGGGAGCGAGGGCAATGAGCAGTTCTTC. Translation gives CASSSRQFLVGSEGNEQFF.

This clonotype was counted at least ten times. V and J are TRBV28 and TRBJ2-7; D could derive from TRBD1 or TRBD2 (5 bases each). Trimming took off 10 bases at V and 0 bases at J, with 16 bases between the two ends. Germline V gene data show CDR1 as MDHEN and CDR2 as SYDVKM. The CDR3 loop spans 14 amino acids. The CDR3 coding sequence is TGTGCCATCCGGCCCGGGACGGCCTCCTACGAGCAGTACTTC. Translating gives CAIRPGTASYEQYF.

This clonotype was picked up a small number of times. A much bigger clone sits one base away, suggesting this may be a read error. The V and J genes are TRBV12-3 or TRBV12-4 and TRBJ2-3, with D possibly being TRBD2 (5 bases). Between the trimmed V and J ends, which lost 4 bases and 1 base, there was a span of 6 bases. CDR3 length: 13 residues. The CDR3 here is CASSWTGTDTQYF. The CDR3 DNA is TGTGCCAGCAGTTGGACTGGCACAGATACGCAGTATTTT.

This clonotype came up many times. V and J are TRBV11-1 and TRBJ2-2; perhaps TRBD1 as D (5 bases). Germline V gives CDR1 SGHAT, CDR2 FQDESV (reference sequence). The germline V and J ends were trimmed by 3 bases and 7 bases, with 9 bases remaining between them. CDR3 length: 13 amino acids. For the CDR3, the DNA is TGTGCCAGCAGCTTGGAAGGGGACGGGGAGCTGTTTTTT. It is translated as CASSLEGDGELFF. Based on the CDR3 plus reference TRBV11-1 and TRBJ2-2, the full variable domain is EAEVAQSPRYKITEKSQAVAFWCDPISGHATLYWYRQILGQGPELLVQFQDESVVDDSQLPKDRFSAERLKGVDSTLKIQPAELGDSAMYLCASSLEGDGELFFGEGSRLTVL.

The table lists this clonotype with many counts. The chain links TRBV12-3 or TRBV12-4 to TRBJ2-3, with a tentative D call TRBD2 (6 bases). This CDR3 comprises 16 residues. V lost 4 bases and J lost 4, with 18 bases in between. The CDR3 loop is CASSSTDYIRADTQYF. The DNA of the CDR3 is TGTGCCAGCAGTTCGACGGACTACATACGGGCAGATACGCAGTATTTT.

This clonotype turned up a few times. The chain uses TRBV4-2 and TRBJ2-1; perhaps TRBD1 as D (5 bases). CDR3 size: 15 residues. V was pared by 3 bases and J by 8 bases, with 17 bases between. Per the germline V gene, CDR1 is LGHNA and CDR2 is YNFKEQ. CDR3 region: CASSQTSGYQDEQFF. The CDR3 coding sequence is TGTGCCAGCAGCCAGACCTCAGGGTATCAAGATGAGCAGTTCTTC.

The V and J genes are TRBV15 and TRBJ2-2; 10 bases align to TRBD1. This CDR3 has 15 amino acids. The germline CDR1 and CDR2 sequences are LNHNV and YYDKDF (reference sequence). V gave up 2 bases and J gave up 6 bases; unmatched junction bases: 3. The CDR3 nucleotides read TGTGCCACCAGCAGACGGGACAGGGGTGCCGGGGAGCTGTTTTTT. Its protein is CATSRRDRGAGELFF.

This clonotype was found many times. This rearrangement joins TRBV27 to TRBJ2-1, with D unresolved. V was shortened by 5 bases and J by 8 bases, with 7 bases between the two germline ends. The CDR3 length is 11 residues. Germline CDR1 is MNHEY and CDR2 is SMNVEV (reference sequence). CDR3: CASSPPHEQFF. CDR3 sequence (DNA): TGTGCCAGCAGTCCCCCTCATGAGCAGTTCTTC.

This clonotype was observed a handful of times. DNA of the CDR3: TGTGCCACCAGCAGAGGACAGGTCGACTACGAGCAGTACTTC. As protein: CATSRGQVDYEQYF. The chain is built from TRBV15 and TRBJ2-7; tentative D call: TRBD1 (6 bases). The CDR3 is 14 residues long. Germline-derived CDR1 and CDR2 are LNHNV and YYDKDF (reference sequence). Trimming stripped 1 base from V and 3 bases from J, with 10 bases between.

This clonotype was counted at least ten times. The chain recombines TRBV2 with TRBJ1-5, with 8 bases identical to TRBD1. Unmatched junction bases numbered 5, after V lost 3 bases and J lost 4 bases. Germline CDR1 and CDR2: SNHLY and FYNNEI. This CDR3 has 15 residues. CDR3 DNA: TGTGCCAGCAGTGATACGGGACAGGATAATCAGCCCCAGCATTTT. Translation: CASSDTGQDNQPQHF.

The sample holds many counts of this clonotype. This chain connects TRBV28 to TRBJ2-2, with TRBD2 matching 11 bases. This CDR3 has 18 residues. The V and J ends lost 4 bases and 4 bases, in that order; junction bases with no gene match: 11. Germline assignment: CDR1 MDHEN and CDR2 SYDVKM. The CDR3 loop is CASSSTPISGRVTGELFF. The CDR3 DNA follows: TGTGCCAGCAGTTCCACCCCCATTAGCGGGAGGGTCACCGGGGAGCTGTTTTTT.

V gene TRBV3-1 combines with J gene TRBJ2-1; the D is unclear. This CDR3 spans 14 amino acids. Germline V CDR1 and CDR2: LGHDT, YNNKEL (reference sequence). V was pared by 1 base and J by 4 bases, with 8 bases between. CDR3 bases: TGTGCCAGCAGCCAAGCGGAAATATACAATGAGCAGTTCTTC. Translated: CASSQAEIYNEQFF.

This clonotype was recorded many times. This chain connects TRBV30 to TRBJ2-3, with D possibly matching TRBD2 (5 bases). V shed 0 bases and J shed 5 bases, with 9 bases lying between them. Germline V gene lookup returns CDR1 GTSNPN and CDR2 SVGIG (reference sequence). There are 13 residues in the CDR3. CDR3 loop: CAWSVGGRDTQYF. DNA of the CDR3: TGTGCCTGGAGTGTTGGAGGACGAGATACGCAGTATTTT.

V gene TRBV6-9 combines with J gene TRBJ1-3; D gene unclear. The length of the CDR3 is 17 residues. Trimming took 3 bases from V and 2 from J, leaving 17 bases between them. Germline V gives CDR1 MNHGY, CDR2 SVAAGI. The CDR3 sequence: CASSYSRRPSAGNTIYF. The CDR3 region has the DNA TGTGCCAGCAGTTACTCACGACGACCGAGCGCTGGAAACACCATATATTTT.

The V and J genes are TRBV7-8 and TRBJ1-6, with D unclear. Germline CDR1 and CDR2: SGHVS and FQNEAQ. This CDR3 spans 13 amino acids. V lost 5 bases, J lost 5 bases, and 7 bases lay in between. In DNA form, the CDR3 reads TGTGCCAGCAGCCTCGACAATAATTCACCCCTCCACTTT. Its translation is CASSLDNNSPLHF.

This clonotype has ten or more counts. This sequence joins TRBV11-3 and TRBJ2-5; D is unclear. Trimming removed 5 bases at V and 7 bases at J, with 20 bases between. Per the germline V gene, CDR1 is SGHNT and CDR2 is YENEEA. The CDR3 sequence is 15 residues long. In DNA form, the CDR3 reads TGTGCCAGCAGCCAACTCCTTCAAGGGTGGGGGACCCAGTACTTC. It codes for CASSQLLQGWGTQYF. Based on the CDR3 plus reference TRBV11-3 and TRBJ2-5, the full variable domain is EAGVVQSPRYKIIEKKQPVAFWCNPISGHNTLYWYLQNLGQGPELLIRYENEEAVDDSQLPKDRFSAERLKGVDSTLKIQPAELGDSAVYLCASSQLLQGWGTQYFGPGTRLLVL.

This clonotype was counted many times. The chain combines TRBV6-2 or TRBV6-3 with TRBJ2-3; a possible D gene is TRBD2 (7 bases). Germline CDR1 MNHEY, CDR2 SVGEGT. The CDR3 totals 15 residues. Trimming removed 7 bases at V and 3 bases at J, with 17 bases between. CDR3 nucleotide sequence: TGTGCCAGCAACGAGGGGGGGATTTCTACAGATACGCAGTATTTT. Translated, it gives CASNEGGISTDTQYF.

The chain links TRBV5-1 to TRBJ2-3; 12 nucleotides align to TRBD2. CDR3 length: 16 amino acids. The trim removed 2 bases at V and 5 bases at J, leaving 6 bases unmatched. Germline V gives CDR1 SGHRS, CDR2 YFSETQ. The CDR3 nucleotides read TGCGCCAGCAGCTTACCGGGACTAGCGGGTGGAGATACGCAGTATTTT. Amino acids: CASSLPGLAGGDTQYF.

This clonotype came up many times. The chain couples TRBV6-1 to TRBJ1-3; 9 bases fit TRBD1. The V and J ends lost 9 bases and 4 bases, in that order; junction bases with no gene match: 4. Germline V gene lookup returns CDR1 MNHNS and CDR2 SASEGT. CDR3 length: 13 residues. The CDR3 coding sequence is TGTGCCAGTCGGGACAGGGCCGGAAACACCATATATTTT. It is translated as CASRDRAGNTIYF.

The chain links TRBV7-3 to TRBJ2-7; either TRBD1 or TRBD2 may fit D (5 bases each). The germline V gene encodes CDR1 SGHTA and CDR2 FQGTGA. The V gene lost 3 bases and the J gene lost 6 bases, with 12 bases spanning the gap. This CDR3 has 13 residues. CDR3 in amino acids: CASSLYSGGEQYF. DNA for the CDR3: TGTGCCAGCAGCTTGTATAGTGGGGGCGAGCAGTACTTC. Supplemented by reference TRBV7-3 and TRBJ2-7, the full variable domain reads GAGVSQTPSNKVTEKGKYVELRCDPISGHTALYWYRQSLGQGPEFLIYFQGTGAADDSGLPNDRFFAVRPEGSVSTLKIQRTERGDSAVYLCASSLYSGGEQYFGPGTRLTVT.

The sample holds many counts of this clonotype. This chain uses TRBV3-1 with TRBJ1-1; no definite D call. Between the trimmed V and J ends, which lost 1 base and 4 bases, there was a span of 22 bases. There are 18 residues in the CDR3. The germline V gene has CDR1 LGHDT and CDR2 YNNKEL (reference sequence). This chain's CDR3 is CASSQVTLRSGMGTEAFF. The CDR3 DNA reads as TGTGCCAGCAGCCAAGTAACCCTACGCAGCGGGATGGGCACTGAAGCTTTCTTT.